This TCR beta chain was recorded in a study of cytotoxic CD8 clonotypes in ibrutinib-treated CLL. Study-wide background: After median approximately 74 months, roughly 14 stayed in remission, about twelve progressed; responses about 24 partial, 2 complete.

Germline V gene lookup returns CDR1 SQVTM and CDR2 ANQGSEA. The CDR3 runs 13 residues. Deletions cut 7 bases from V and 3 bases from J, with 12 bases between. The assay was immunoSEQ multiplex PCR, and TCRdb's table has in-frame clones only and misses some. The sample holds more than 140,000 clones, about 72% seen once. The V call is TRBV29-1, the J call TRBJ1-4; D may be TRBD1 (5 bases). The sequence came from a human donor with chronic lymphocytic leukemia. This specimen consisted of PBMCs, obtained after 12 months of ibrutinib treatment. The CDR3 DNA follows: TGCAGCGCTTTCGTGGGGGCTAATGAAAAACTGTTTTTT. It is translated as CSAFVGANEKLFF.